These 30 T cell receptor beta chains were sequenced from one sample in a study of metastatic and nonmetastatic thyroid tumors. TCRdb re-clonotyped the PCR reads through MiXCR. The sample contains a few thousand clones, around 28% of which appear only once. No treatment had been given to any patient before thyroid surgery. The sequenced sample consisted of adjacent normal tissue. These receptors all come from a female donor with papillary thyroid cancer or a benign thyroid nodule (not recorded which). Some clones in this sample may be carry-over from other donors' samples.

This clone has more than one count but fewer than ten. J is TRBJ1-1 and V is TRBV12-3 or TRBV12-4, with D uncertain. V dropped 8 bases and J dropped 1 base, with 14 bases sitting between them. The CDR3 contains 14 residues. The CDR3 reads CASPPGITNTEAFF. In DNA, the CDR3 is TGTGCCAGCCCCCCCGGGATTACGAACACTGAAGCTTTCTTT.

This clone has ten or more counts. The rearrangement links TRBV11-3 to TRBJ2-5; weak D call: TRBD1 (5 bases). This CDR3 is 15 amino acids long. Germline V gene lookup returns CDR1 SGHNT and CDR2 YENEEA. V was pared by 1 base and J by 1 base, with 10 bases between. CDR3 DNA: TGTGCCAGCAGCTTAGTCCACACAGGCCAAGAGACCCAGTACTTC. This encodes CASSLVHTGQETQYF.

A remark on this clone: This likely comes from a read error, as the CDR3 has no conserved phenylalanine or tryptophan at its end. This chain links TRBV15 with TRBJ2-3; weak D call: TRBD1 (6 bases). The germline CDR1 and CDR2 sequences are LNHNV and YYDKDF (reference sequence). CDR3 length equals 16 residues. As DNA, the CDR3 is TGTGCCACCATCAGGTTTGCGGACAGCGGCACAGATCCGCAGTATTGT. It is translated as CATIRFADSGTDPQYC.

The sample holds a few counts of this clone. J is TRBJ2-1 and V is TRBV12-3 or TRBV12-4; no clear D gene. This CDR3 is built from 11 residues. V lost 3 bases and J 3 bases, leaving 0 bases between the germline ends. CDR3 bases: TGTGCCAGCAGTTTCTACAATGAGCAGTTCTTC. Translated: CASSFYNEQFF.

V is TRBV30 and J is TRBJ1-2, with D perhaps matching TRBD1 (6 bases). CDR1 and CDR2 (germline): GTSNPN, SVGIG (reference sequence). The CDR3 runs to 14 residues. Trimming pared 5 bases from V and 8 bases from J, leaving 21 bases between. CDR3 amino acids: CAWRRVRGRGGYTF. CDR3 DNA: TGTGCCTGGCGCCGGGTCAGGGGCCGGGGAGGCTACACCTTC.

This clone is labeled medium-sized (0.01 to 0.1%). The J gene is TRBJ2-1, the V gene TRBV19; 9 bases map to TRBD2. Losses at the gene ends were 9 bases for V and 7 bases for J; bases not matched to a gene: 16. This CDR3 spans 16 amino acids. Germline lookup yields CDR1 LNHDA and CDR2 SQIVND (reference sequence). CDR3 bases: TGTGCCAGAGGTGTACTGGTAGCGGGAGAGAGTAATGAGCAGTTCTTC. This gives the protein CARGVLVAGESNEQFF.

The gene calls are TRBV18 and TRBJ1-2; 9 bases are shared with TRBD1. CDR1 KGHSH and CDR2 LQKENI come from the germline V gene. The CDR3 is 15 residues long. V dropped 1 base and J dropped 8; count of bases not matched to a gene: 8. CDR3 sequence (DNA): TGTGCCAGCTCACCACGGGACAGGGTGGCAGGAGGCTACACCTTC. This sequence encodes CASSPRDRVAGGYTF.

This clone is termed medium-sized. The chain links TRBV20-1 to TRBJ1-2; unclear D gene. CDR3 size: 12 residues. With 5 bases removed from V and 0 bases from J, the gap between germline ends came to 7 bases. Germline loops: CDR1 DFQATT, CDR2 SNEGSKA (reference sequence). The CDR3 region has the DNA TGCAGTGCTCACAGTACTAACTATGGCTACACCTTC. Its protein is CSAHSTNYGYTF.

This clone is medium-sized by share. The V gene is TRBV20-1, the J gene TRBJ2-7; 8 bases are a match to TRBD2. Germline V lookup: CDR1 DFQATT, CDR2 SNEGSKA (reference sequence). The CDR3 is 13 amino acids. V was clipped by 6 bases and J by 3 bases; unmatched bases: 7. The CDR3 loop reads CSASGRNRYEQYF. DNA for the CDR3: TGCAGTGCCAGCGGGAGAAATCGCTACGAGCAGTACTTC.

Worth noting for this clone: A read error may account for a junction end that differs from germline. The chain joins TRBV12-5 to TRBJ1-1, with D perhaps TRBD1 (6 bases). Germline values: CDR1 LGHNT, CDR2 FRNRAP. This CDR3 has 13 amino acids. The CDR3 DNA is TGTGCTAGTGGCTTGGACAGTCACTCTGAAGCTTGCTTT. Residues: CASGLDSHSEACF.

In this sample, this clone is medium-sized. The chain recombines TRBV2 with TRBJ1-6, with 8 bases fitting TRBD1. Germline CDR1 reads SNHLY; CDR2 reads FYNNEI. This CDR3 has 14 amino acids. V gave up 7 bases and J gave up 8 bases; unmatched junction bases: 7. The CDR3 reads CASTEGQVDSPLHF. CDR3 DNA: TGTGCCAGCACCGAGGGACAGGTTGATTCACCCCTCCACTTT.

V is TRBV11-2 and J is TRBJ2-7, with D tentatively TRBD1 or TRBD2 (6 bases each). This CDR3 has 15 amino acids. The germline V gene encodes CDR1 SGHAT and CDR2 FQNNGV. The V end was cut by 5 bases, the J end by 0 bases, with 14 bases between. The CDR3 DNA follows: TGTGCCAGCAGCCCAGGGGACTCAAGCTCCTACGAGCAGTACTTC. Translation gives CASSPGDSSSYEQYF.

By share, this clone ranks as large. The gene calls are TRBV30 and TRBJ1-6; the match to TRBD1 covers 7 bases. This CDR3 comprises 13 residues. Germline lookup yields CDR1 GTSNPN and CDR2 SVGIG (reference sequence). Unmatched junction bases numbered 4, after V lost 2 bases and J lost 9 bases. CDR3 nucleotides: TGTGCCTGGAGTAGGGCAGGGGGTTCACCCCTCCACTTT. Translating gives CAWSRAGGSPLHF. The complete variable domain, with remaining parts taken from reference TRBV30 and TRBJ1-6, reads SQTIHQWPATLVQPVGSPLSLECTVEGTSNPNLYWYRQAAGRGLQLLFYSVGIGQISSEVPQNLSASRPQDRQFILSSKKLLLSDSGFYLCAWSRAGGSPLHFGNGTRLTVT.

This clone appeared many times. Just one base apart from a much larger clone, this may be a read error. At the DNA level, this CDR3 is encoded by other sequences in the same sample as well. V usage is TRBV12-3 or TRBV12-4 and J usage is TRBJ2-3, with D unresolved. There are 13 residues in the CDR3. Between the trimmed V and J ends, which lost 8 bases and 10 bases, there was a span of 19 bases. The CDR3 region has the DNA TGTGCCAGCCATTCTAGGGCGGAGACCGCGCAGTATTTT. It translates to CASHSRAETAQYF.

Only a few counts were recorded for this clone. The V and J genes are TRBV9 and TRBJ2-1, with 13 bases identical to TRBD2. Germline CDR1 and CDR2: SGDLS and YYNGEE. The CDR3 loop spans 17 amino acids. V dropped 3 bases and J dropped 7; count of bases not matched to a gene: 10. As DNA, the CDR3 is TGTGCCAGCAGCGGAATGTGGACTAGCGGGAGTAGAAATGAGCAGTTCTTC. This translates into CASSGMWTSGSRNEQFF.

This clone is classed as medium-sized. The chain joins TRBV7-2 to TRBJ1-1, with D perhaps TRBD1 (5 bases). V dropped 1 base and J dropped 4 bases, with 10 bases sitting between them. The V gene's germline CDR1 is SGHTA and CDR2 FQGNSA. CDR3 length equals 14 residues. CDR3: CASSLGARVTEAFF. In DNA, the CDR3 is TGTGCCAGCAGCTTAGGTGCCAGGGTCACTGAAGCTTTCTTT.

Ten or more counts support this clone. The chain is built from TRBV29-1 and TRBJ2-5; 7 bases fit TRBD2. Germline V gene sequence: CDR1 SQVTM, CDR2 ANQGSEA. V was pared by 4 bases and J by 3 bases, with 8 bases of the junction left unmatched. The CDR3 sequence is 14 residues long. DNA of the CDR3: TGCAGCGTTGTCTGGGACTACGCAAAAGAGACCCAGTACTTC. This gives the protein CSVVWDYAKETQYF. The full variable domain, completed using reference TRBV29-1 and TRBJ2-5, is SAVISQKPSRDICQRGTSLTIQCQVDSQVTMMFWYRQQPGQSLTLIATANQGSEATYESGFVIDKFPISRPNLTFSTLTVSNMSPEDSSIYLCSVVWDYAKETQYFGPGTRLLVL.

Sample share makes this clone medium-sized (0.01 to 0.1%). The chain combines TRBV20-1 with TRBJ2-7; TRBD1 might be the D (8 bases). Per the germline V gene, CDR1 is DFQATT and CDR2 is SNEGSKA (reference sequence). Trimming left V 2 bases short and J 6 bases short, with 17 bases between. The CDR3 has 14 residues. CDR3 protein: CSARPPDREGEQYF. As DNA, the CDR3 is TGCAGTGCTAGACCCCCGGACAGGGAGGGCGAGCAGTACTTC.

The sample holds many counts of this clone. The rearrangement uses TRBV20-1 and TRBJ2-7, with 7 bases fitting TRBD2. V gave up 3 bases and J gave up 6 bases; unmatched junction bases: 11. This CDR3 spans 14 amino acids. The V gene's germline CDR1 is DFQATT and CDR2 SNEGSKA (reference sequence). In DNA form, the CDR3 reads TGCAGTGCTAGCGGGGCGGGAGTATCAGGCGAGCAGTACTTC. Its protein is CSASGAGVSGEQYF.

In its sample, this clone is medium-sized (0.01 to 0.1%). V usage is TRBV20-1 and J usage is TRBJ2-7; D gene ambiguous. The length of the CDR3 is 12 residues. The ends were cut back, 3 bases at V and 0 bases at J, with 6 bases in the middle. Germline CDR1 DFQATT, CDR2 SNEGSKA (reference sequence). Written as DNA, the CDR3 is TGCAGTGCTAGTGACTTCTCCTACGAGCAGTACTTC. This codes for CSASDFSYEQYF.

This clone was found many times. V is TRBV15 and J is TRBJ2-3, with D maybe TRBD2 (5 bases). The ends were cut back, 4 bases at V and 4 bases at J, with 9 bases in the middle. This CDR3 contains 13 residues. Looked up from germline, CDR1 is LNHNV and CDR2 is YYDKDF (reference sequence). This CDR3 reads CATSNRRADTQYF. The CDR3 region has the DNA TGTGCCACCAGCAACCGGCGGGCAGATACGCAGTATTTT.

This clone is termed medium-sized. The chain uses TRBV11-3 and TRBJ2-5, with D possibly TRBD1 on 5 matching bases. CDR3 length: 15 residues. The ends were cut back, 5 bases at V and 5 bases at J, with 18 bases in the middle. From germline, CDR1 is SGHNT and CDR2 YENEEA. The CDR3 reads CASSPGDVGHETQYF. The CDR3 DNA reads TGTGCCAGCAGCCCAGGTGACGTGGGGCACGAGACCCAGTACTTC.

The rearrangement uses TRBV11-1 and TRBJ2-7; no reliable D call. The CDR3 runs 11 residues. The germline gives CDR1 SGHAT, CDR2 FQDESV (reference sequence). V was trimmed by 6 bases and J by 3 bases, leaving 6 bases between them. For the CDR3, the DNA is TGTGCCAGCAGTAATTACTACGAGCAGTACTTC. Its translation: CASSNYYEQYF.

J is TRBJ2-2 and V is TRBV9; D possibly corresponds to TRBD2 (6 bases). The germline V gene encodes CDR1 SGDLS and CDR2 YYNGEE. CDR3 length equals 16 residues. V lost 0 bases to trimming and J lost 4 bases, with 13 bases between them. CDR3 sequence (DNA): TGTGCCAGCAGCGTAGTCCCCCTAGCGAGCACCGGGGAGCTGTTTTTT. Residues: CASSVVPLASTGELFF.

This clone was seen a few times. Relative to the germline gene, one junction end is altered; a read error may explain this. The chain has TRBV6-1 and TRBJ2-2, with D tentatively TRBD1 or TRBD2 (5 bases each). Germline V CDR1 and CDR2: MNHNS, SASEGT. The CDR3 has 14 amino acids. This CDR3 reads CASRIDASAGGLFF. CDR3 in DNA: TGTGCCAGCCGGATCGACGCGTCGGCTGGGGGGCTGTTTTTT.

This clone counts as medium-sized. The chain couples TRBV20-1 to TRBJ2-7; 7 bases map to TRBD1. CDR3 length: 16 residues. Germline CDR1 reads DFQATT; CDR2 reads SNEGSKA (reference sequence). With V trimmed by 3 bases and J by 5 bases, 16 bases remained unmatched. The CDR3: CSASSQGQLNRNEQYF. CDR3 nucleotides: TGCAGTGCTAGTTCCCAGGGACAGCTAAACCGAAACGAGCAGTACTTC.

By its share, this clone is medium-sized. The V call is TRBV2, the J call TRBJ2-7; TRBD2 matches at 9 bases. Germline-derived CDR1 and CDR2 are SNHLY and FYNNEI. The CDR3 runs 16 residues. J lost 4 bases, V lost 4 bases, and 11 bases had no gene match. In DNA form, the CDR3 reads TGTGCCAGCAGTGCCCCTCGCGGGAGGGCTAAATACGAGCAGTACTTC. It codes for CASSAPRGRAKYEQYF.

The J gene is TRBJ1-2, the V gene TRBV9; 7 bases fit TRBD1. The CDR3 covers 14 residues. Germline CDR1 is SGDLS and CDR2 is YYNGEE. Trimming at V came to 3 bases and at J to 8 bases, leaving 10 bases not matched to a gene. In DNA form, the CDR3 reads TGTGCCAGCAGCGCCGGGACAGTATCCCGCGGCTACACCTTC. Residues: CASSAGTVSRGYTF.

The gene calls are TRBV20-1 and TRBJ2-7; TRBD2 is a possible D gene (6 bases). This CDR3 has 15 amino acids. V lost 3 bases and J 5 bases, leaving 20 bases between the germline ends. CDR1 DFQATT and CDR2 SNEGSKA come from the germline V gene (reference sequence). This CDR3 is CSASRKRVRIDEQYF. The CDR3 coding sequence is TGCAGTGCTAGTCGCAAGCGGGTGAGGATCGACGAGCAGTACTTC.

This clone was seen repeatedly, ten times or more. A much larger clone lies a single base off, so this may be a read error. J is TRBJ1-1 and V is TRBV5-6, with a tentative D call TRBD1 (6 bases). V gave up 1 base and J gave up 7 bases, with 20 bases separating them. Germline V CDR1 and CDR2: SGHDT, YYEEEE. The CDR3 has 16 residues. In DNA form, the CDR3 reads TGTGCCAGCAGCTTGTCTCTATTGGGGGCCGATGGTGAAGCTTTCTTT. Amino acids: CASSLSLLGADGEAFF.